The 11 T cell receptor beta chains in this list originate from one sample, sequenced in a study of cytomegalovirus exposure and HLA in healthy donors. TCRdb's table, derived via immunoSEQ multiplex PCR, lists solely in-frame clones and lacks some. The sample carries around 50,000 clones, 85% to 95% recorded once. The sample was PBMCs. These receptors all stem from a woman aged 18-29 years in good health and CMV-seronegative.

This chain uses TRBV29-1 with TRBJ1-1; D might be TRBD1 (5 bases). The CDR3 has 14 amino acids. Germline values: CDR1 SQVTM, CDR2 ANQGSEA. The V end lost 5 bases, the J end lost 1 base, and 14 bases lay between the germline ends. CDR3 in amino acids: CSVRFGAANTEAFF. DNA of the CDR3: TGCAGCGTTCGGTTTGGGGCAGCGAACACTGAAGCTTTCTTT.

This chain joins TRBV2 and TRBJ2-3; 9 bases fit TRBD1. This CDR3 has 13 residues. CDR1 and CDR2 (germline): SNHLY, FYNNEI. Trimming cost V 8 bases and J 2 bases; bases outside gene matches: 2. This chain's CDR3 is CASGDRDTDTQYF. As DNA, the CDR3 is TGTGCCAGCGGGGACAGGGACACAGATACGCAGTATTTT. Full variable domain (outside the CDR3, taken from reference TRBV2 and TRBJ2-3): EPEVTQTPSHQVTQMGQEVILRCVPISNHLYFYWYRQILGQKVEFLVSFYNNEISEKSEIFDDQFSVERPDGSNFTLKIRSTKLEDSAMYFCASGDRDTDTQYFGPGTRLTVL.

The chain uses TRBV4-3 and TRBJ2-1, with D possibly matching TRBD1 (6 bases). The CDR3 length is 14 residues. Germline CDR1 and CDR2: LGHNA and YSLEER. V shed 5 bases and J shed 6 bases, with 14 bases lying between them. The CDR3 coding sequence is TGCGCCAGCAGCGAGGGGGTGGGGTCCAATGAGCAGTTCTTC. Protein sequence: CASSEGVGSNEQFF.

This CDR3 is CASSFRGGNQPQHF. The CDR3 nucleotides read TGTGCCAGCAGCTTTCGGGGGGGCAATCAGCCCCAGCATTTT. This sequence joins TRBV7-2 and TRBJ1-5, with a tentative D call TRBD1 (5 bases). V was cut by 3 bases and J by 2 bases, with 8 bases left in between. The CDR3 is 14 residues long. Per the germline V gene, CDR1 is SGHTA and CDR2 is FQGNSA.

This chain joins TRBV29-1 and TRBJ1-1; the match to TRBD1 covers 7 bases. V lost 4 bases and J lost 5; bases outside the gene matches: 10. CDR1 SQVTM and CDR2 ANQGSEA come from the germline V gene. The CDR3 has 14 residues. CDR3 sequence: CSVALRGGYTEAFF. CDR3 sequence (DNA): TGCAGCGTTGCATTGCGAGGGGGCTATACTGAAGCTTTCTTT.

The chain carries TRBV5-1 and TRBJ2-3, with 10 bases aligning to TRBD2. The germline CDR1 and CDR2 sequences are SGHRS and YFSETQ. V gave up 2 bases and J gave up 3 bases; unmatched junction bases: 12. The CDR3 has 18 amino acids. CDR3 residues: CASSFQRGGLGFTDTQYF. CDR3 in DNA: TGCGCCAGCAGCTTCCAGCGGGGGGGCCTGGGCTTTACAGATACGCAGTATTTT.

CDR3 amino acids: CASSLIRGTATDTQYF. As DNA, the CDR3 is TGCGCCAGCAGCTTGATTCGCGGGACGGCCACAGATACGCAGTATTTT. The genes are TRBV5-1 and TRBJ2-3; D is perhaps TRBD2 (6 bases). Germline V CDR1 and CDR2: SGHRS, YFSETQ. Trimming removed 1 base at V and 2 bases at J, with 14 bases between. This CDR3 has 16 amino acids.

This chain links TRBV5-1 with TRBJ1-5; 8 bases align to TRBD1. The V and J ends lost 4 bases and 2 bases, in that order; junction bases with no gene match: 8. The CDR3 covers 16 residues. CDR1 is SGHRS and CDR2 is YFSETQ in the germline V gene. The CDR3 region has the DNA TGCGCCAGCAGCCCCGAACCAGGGGGCGGCAATCAGCCCCAGCATTTT. It is translated as CASSPEPGGGNQPQHF.

V usage is TRBV11-3 and J usage is TRBJ2-1; 7 bases are a match to TRBD2. V lost 1 base to trimming and J lost 5 bases; unmatched junction nucleotides: 8. This CDR3 comprises 16 residues. Germline loops: CDR1 SGHNT, CDR2 YENEEA. The CDR3 reads CASSLAVGGGHNEQFF. The CDR3 DNA follows: TGTGCCAGCAGCTTAGCCGTCGGGGGAGGGCACAATGAGCAGTTCTTC.

The chain's CDR3 is CASSRLAGEGRDTGELFF. CDR3 in DNA: TGCGCCAGCAGTCGTCTGGCGGGAGAGGGGAGAGACACCGGGGAGCTGTTTTTT. The chain links TRBV23-1 to TRBJ2-2, with 7 bases lining up with TRBD2. TRBV23-1 is an ORF; its function is uncertain. The J segment lost 3 bases and the V segment lost 4 bases, leaving 14 bases of the junction unmatched. The CDR3 covers 18 residues.

The rearrangement uses TRBV5-1 and TRBJ1-2; a weak D match, TRBD1 (6 bases). The CDR3 covers 15 residues. Germline V gene data show CDR1 as SGHRS and CDR2 as YFSETQ. V was trimmed by 3 bases and J by 8 bases, leaving 20 bases between them. DNA of the CDR3: TGCGCCAGCAGCTCCCCGGGACAAATCTGGGAGGGCTACACCTTC. Translated, it gives CASSSPGQIWEGYTF.